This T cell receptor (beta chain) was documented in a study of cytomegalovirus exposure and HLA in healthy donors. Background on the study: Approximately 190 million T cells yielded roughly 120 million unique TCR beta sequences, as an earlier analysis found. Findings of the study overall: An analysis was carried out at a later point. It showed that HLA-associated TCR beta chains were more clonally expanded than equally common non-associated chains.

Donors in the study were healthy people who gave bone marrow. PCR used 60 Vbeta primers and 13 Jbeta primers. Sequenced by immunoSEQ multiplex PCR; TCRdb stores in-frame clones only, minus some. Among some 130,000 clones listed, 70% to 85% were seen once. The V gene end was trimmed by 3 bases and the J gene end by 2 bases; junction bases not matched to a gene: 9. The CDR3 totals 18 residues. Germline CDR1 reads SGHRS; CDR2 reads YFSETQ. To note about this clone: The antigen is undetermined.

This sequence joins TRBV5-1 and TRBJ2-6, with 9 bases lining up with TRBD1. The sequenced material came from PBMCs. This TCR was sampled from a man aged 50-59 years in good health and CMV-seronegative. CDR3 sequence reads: CASSSSSRDRAGANVLTF. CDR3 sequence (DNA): TGCGCCAGCAGCTCCTCGTCCCGGGACAGGGCTGGGGCCAACGTCCTGACTTTC.